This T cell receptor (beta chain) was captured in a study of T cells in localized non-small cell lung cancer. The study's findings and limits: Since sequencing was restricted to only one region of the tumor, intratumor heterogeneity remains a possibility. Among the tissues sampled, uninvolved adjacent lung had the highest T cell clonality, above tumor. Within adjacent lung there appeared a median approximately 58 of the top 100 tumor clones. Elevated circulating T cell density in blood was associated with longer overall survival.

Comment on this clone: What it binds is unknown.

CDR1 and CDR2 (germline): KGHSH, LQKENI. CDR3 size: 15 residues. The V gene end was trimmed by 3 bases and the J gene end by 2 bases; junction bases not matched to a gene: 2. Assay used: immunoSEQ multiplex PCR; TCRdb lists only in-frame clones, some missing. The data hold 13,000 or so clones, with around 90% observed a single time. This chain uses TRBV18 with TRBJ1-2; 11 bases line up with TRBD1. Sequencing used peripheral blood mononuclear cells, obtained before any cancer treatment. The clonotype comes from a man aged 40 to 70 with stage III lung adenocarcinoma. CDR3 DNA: TGTGCCAGCTCACCGGACAGGGGGCCCAACTATGGCTACACCTTC. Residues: CASSPDRGPNYGYTF.